This T cell receptor beta chain was found in a study of shared clonotypes between healthy human individuals. Study summary: With ages of 18 to 49, the donors were a couple of women and three men. Each donor's CD8 memory used one plate, CD8 naive two, each CD4 subset three.

The assay was immunoSEQ multiplex PCR, and TCRdb's table has in-frame clones only and misses some. In the table there are about 2,500,000 clones, around 94% of which are singletons. This CDR3 spans 11 amino acids. V was shortened by 8 bases and J by 4 bases, with 9 bases between the two germline ends. Germline-derived CDR1 and CDR2 are MDHEN and SYDVKM. Participating donors were healthy, HIV-negative adults free of recent acute infections or vaccinations. Donors comprised only Caucasian adults living in Nashville, Tennessee. This chain uses TRBV28 with TRBJ2-7; D is unresolved. The receptor's source is a young man in good health. Sequencing used naive CD4+ T cells sorted from blood. The subset here: CD45RA+ positively selected. The CDR3 nucleotides are TGTGCCAGCGGTTGGGGTTACGAGCAGTACTTC. It specifies CASGWGYEQYF.